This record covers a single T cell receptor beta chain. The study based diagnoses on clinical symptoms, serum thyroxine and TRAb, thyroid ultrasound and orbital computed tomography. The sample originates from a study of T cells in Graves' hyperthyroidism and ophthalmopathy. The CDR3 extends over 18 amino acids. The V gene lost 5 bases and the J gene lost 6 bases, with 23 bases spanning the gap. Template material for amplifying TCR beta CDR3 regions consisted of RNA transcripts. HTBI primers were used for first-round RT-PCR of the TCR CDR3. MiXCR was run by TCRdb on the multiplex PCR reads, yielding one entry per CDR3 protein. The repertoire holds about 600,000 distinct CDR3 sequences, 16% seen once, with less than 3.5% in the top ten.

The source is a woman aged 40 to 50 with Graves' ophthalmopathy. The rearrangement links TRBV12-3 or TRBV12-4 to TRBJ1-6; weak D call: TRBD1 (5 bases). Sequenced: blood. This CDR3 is CASSVGLTTNSGNSPLHF. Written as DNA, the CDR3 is TGTGCCAGCAGTGTGGGACTCACAACCAATTCGGGTAATTCACCCCTCCACTTT.